This TCR beta chain was observed in a study of vaccination and CD4 T cells after COVID-19. Treatment defined: approximately nine-day PBMC culture with coronavirus spike peptide pools or control peptides (ViraFEST assay). Expansion of antigen-specific T cells with peptide pools by ViraFEST preceded sequencing of TCRs. PBMC cultures, at 1.5 million to 2.5 million cells per well, received roughly 10 IU/ml IL-2 and roughly 9 ug/ml peptide pools. This clonotype has just a few counts. The antigen remains unidentified. Sequencing of the DNA from cultured CD4+ T cells was carried out with the Oncomine TCR Beta short-read assay. From cultured CD4+ T cells, genomic DNA was extracted. Each CDR3 protein is one row after TCRdb ran MiXCR on the PCR reads. The sample records about 3,500 distinct CDR3 sequences, 31% being singletons. Germline V gene lookup returns CDR1 LNHDA and CDR2 SQIVND (reference sequence). This CDR3 comprises 14 residues. Trimming stripped 4 bases from V and 4 bases from J, with 11 bases between.

This chain links TRBV19 with TRBJ1-5; D unresolved. The TCR comes from a human donor who had recovered from COVID-19. The sample taken for sequencing was CD4+ T cells from blood, cultured in vitro. The CDR3 reads CASSTPAFNQPQHF. CDR3 bases: TGTGCCAGTAGTACCCCGGCCTTTAATCAGCCCCAGCATTTT.